This is a list of T cell receptor beta chains from one sample in a study of cytomegalovirus exposure and HLA in healthy donors. Here immunoSEQ multiplex PCR was the method, and the copy in TCRdb shows in-frame clones only, minus some. The sample consists of fewer than 120,000 clones, approximately 90% of them appearing once. The sample taken for sequencing was PBMCs. Receptors originate from a woman younger than 35 in good health and CMV-seronegative. Each CDR3 is given with its conserved first and last residue. The order of the fields is D gene, clone size, J gene, V gene, CDR3 protein, CDR3 DNA. The D gene is left open where the match is weak. Not all rows give a size; the values are once, few, many and, for expanded clones, a class.

NA	NA	TRBJ1-1	TRBV5-4	CASSVESRWDMNTEAFF	TGTGCCAGCAGCGTAGAATCAAGGTGGGACATGAACACTGAAGCTTTCTTT
NA	once	TRBJ2-1	TRBV27	CASSLSVLNEQFF	TGTGCCAGCAGTTTATCGGTCCTAAATGAGCAGTTCTTC
TRBD2	NA	TRBJ2-1	TRBV2	CASTGTSGYNEQFF	TGTGCCAGCACCGGGACTAGCGGCTACAATGAGCAGTTCTTC
NA	NA	TRBJ2-7	TRBV7-8	CASSLVQSTYEQYF	TGTGCCAGCAGCTTAGTACAGTCTACCTACGAGCAGTACTTC
NA	NA	TRBJ1-5	TRBV11-2	CASSLGAVSNQPQHF	TGTGCCAGCAGCTTAGGGGCAGTTAGCAATCAGCCCCAGCATTTT
TRBD1	NA	TRBJ2-1	TRBV27	CASSLTKDRERANYNEQFF	TGTGCCAGCAGTTTAACAAAAGACAGGGAAAGAGCGAACTACAATGAGCAGTTCTTC
NA	NA	TRBJ2-7	TRBV15	CATSKKDSSYEQYF	TGTGCCACCAGCAAAAAAGACAGCTCCTACGAGCAGTACTTC
NA	NA	TRBJ2-7	TRBV7-9	CASSSRSSYEQYF	TGTGCCAGCAGTTCTAGAAGCTCCTACGAGCAGTACTTC
TRBD1	NA	TRBJ1-2	TRBV19	CASSIVNRGAYGYTF	TGTGCCAGTAGTATAGTCAACAGGGGTGCATATGGCTACACCTTC
NA	once	TRBJ1-2	TRBV5-6	CASSFGNYGYTF	TGTGCCAGCAGCTTCGGGAACTATGGCTACACCTTC
NA	NA	TRBJ1-1	TRBV9	CASSLDGGGTEAFF	TGTGCCAGCAGCCTTGATGGGGGGGGCACTGAAGCTTTCTTT
NA	once	TRBJ2-5	TRBV27	CASSSLGAQYF	TGTGCCAGCAGTTCCCTCGGGGCCCAGTACTTC
TRBD1	NA	TRBJ2-7	TRBV4-2	CASSSTGSYEQYF	TGTGCCAGCAGCTCGACAGGGTCCTACGAGCAGTACTTC
NA	NA	TRBJ1-5	TRBV5-1	CASSLAAGVYQPQHF	TGCGCCAGCAGCTTGGCGGCAGGGGTATATCAGCCCCAGCATTTT
TRBD1	NA	TRBJ1-2	TRBV18	CASSSLSGQGDYGYTF	TGTGCCAGCTCATCTCTATCGGGACAGGGTGACTATGGCTACACCTTC
NA	NA	TRBJ1-2	TRBV4-3	CASSQDSSHKGRAYGYTF	TGCGCCAGCAGCCAAGACTCATCACATAAAGGCAGGGCCTATGGCTACACCTTC
TRBD1	NA	TRBJ1-4	TRBV14	CASSPRGLREKLFF	TGTGCCAGCAGCCCGAGGGGGCTTCGTGAAAAACTGTTTTTT
NA	NA	TRBJ1-1	TRBV6-1	CASSEERGTEAFF	TGTGCCAGCAGTGAAGAAAGGGGGACTGAAGCTTTCTTT
TRBD1	NA	TRBJ2-7	TRBV28	CASSFRTGHSYEQYF	TGTGCCAGCAGTTTTAGGACAGGGCACTCCTACGAGCAGTACTTC
NA	once	TRBJ2-7	TRBV4-3	CASSQDGGSSYEQYF	TGCGCCAGCAGCCAAGATGGAGGGAGCTCCTACGAGCAGTACTTC
NA	NA	TRBJ1-2	TRBV9	CASSPSGQPETF	TGTGCCAGCAGCCCTTCGGGACAACCGGAAACCTTC
TRBD2	NA	TRBJ2-7	TRBV7-8	CASSLGTSGRSVREQYF	TGTGCCAGCAGCTTAGGGACTAGCGGGAGGAGTGTTCGCGAGCAGTACTTC
NA	NA	TRBJ2-1	TRBV2	CASSDERPEQFF	TGTGCCAGCAGTGACGAGCGTCCTGAGCAGTTCTTC
NA	NA	TRBJ2-2	TRBV5-6	CASSLVGARTGELFF	TGTGCCAGCAGCTTGGTAGGGGCCCGAACCGGGGAGCTGTTTTTT
NA	NA	TRBJ1-1	TRBV28	CASRRGRVSRNTEAFF	TGTGCCAGCCGCAGGGGAAGGGTCTCGCGGAACACTGAAGCTTTCTTT
TRBD1	few	TRBJ1-2	TRBV28	CASSTGGWDYGYTF	TGTGCCAGCAGTACAGGGGGCTGGGACTATGGCTACACCTTC
NA	NA	TRBJ2-1	TRBV9	CASSVVTGSENEQFF	TGTGCCAGCAGCGTAGTTACAGGCTCGGAGAATGAGCAGTTCTTC
TRBD1	NA	TRBJ2-7	TRBV10-3	CAISQIDRGLTYEQYF	TGTGCCATCAGTCAGATCGACAGGGGATTAACCTACGAGCAGTACTTC
NA	NA	TRBJ1-1	TRBV4-1	CASSQAPGRRNTEAFF	TGCGCCAGCAGCCAAGCGCCGGGTCGAAGGAACACTGAAGCTTTCTTT
TRBD1	NA	TRBJ2-2	TRBV9	CASSGGQIEPGRNTGELFF	TGTGCCAGCAGCGGGGGACAGATAGAACCGGGACGGAACACCGGGGAGCTGTTTTTT
TRBD1	NA	TRBJ2-7	TRBV18	CASSPRGGQGTREQYF	TGTGCCAGCTCACCCAGAGGGGGACAGGGTACGCGGGAGCAGTACTTC
TRBD2	NA	TRBJ2-3	TRBV7-9	CASSLRGGTDTQYF	TGTGCCAGCAGCTTACGGGGGGGCACAGATACGCAGTATTTT
NA	NA	TRBJ1-4	TRBV5-6	CASSLTGSNEKLFF	TGTGCCAGCAGCTTGACAGGGTCTAATGAAAAACTGTTTTTT
NA	NA	TRBJ2-2	TRBV28	CASSSPRVGSGELFF	TGTGCCAGCAGTTCCCCACGGGTCGGGTCCGGGGAGCTGTTTTTT
NA	once	TRBJ2-3	TRBV5-8	CASSLGGADTQYF	TGTGCCAGCAGCTTGGGAGGTGCAGATACGCAGTATTTT
NA	NA	TRBJ1-4	TRBV27	CASSPLLGAVSEKLFF	TGTGCCAGCAGCCCCCTTCTGGGGGCCGTTAGTGAAAAACTGTTTTTT
NA	NA	TRBJ2-3	TRBV19	CASSIREGDTQYF	TGTGCCAGTAGTATACGTGAGGGAGATACGCAGTATTTT
NA	many	TRBJ1-5	TRBV7-9	CASTTGRDQPQHF	TGTGCCAGCACCACGGGGAGGGATCAGCCCCAGCATTTT
NA	NA	TRBJ2-7	TRBV30	CAWSRVPSYEQYF	TGTGCCTGGAGTCGGGTCCCCAGTTACGAGCAGTACTTC
NA	NA	TRBJ2-5	TRBV6-5	CASTSMGHQYF	TGTGCCAGCACTTCGATGGGACATCAGTACTTC
TRBD1	NA	TRBJ1-2	TRBV2	CASTQGAGGYTF	TGTGCCAGCACACAGGGGGCCGGAGGCTACACCTTC